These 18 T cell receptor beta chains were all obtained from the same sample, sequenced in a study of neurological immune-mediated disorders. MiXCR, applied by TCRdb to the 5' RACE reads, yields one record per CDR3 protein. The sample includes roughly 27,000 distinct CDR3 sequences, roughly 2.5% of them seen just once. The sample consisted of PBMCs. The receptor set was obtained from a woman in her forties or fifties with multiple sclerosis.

The CDR3 sequence is CASSLGDRMNTEAFF. The CDR3 DNA sequence: TGCGCCAGCAGCTTGGGGGACAGGATGAACACTGAAGCTTTCTTT. The J gene is TRBJ1-1, the V gene TRBV5-1, with 8 bases identical to TRBD1. The length of the CDR3 is 15 residues. The V segment lost 0 bases and the J segment 0 bases; nucleotides outside the gene matches: 1. Germline CDR1 is SGHRS and CDR2 is YFSETQ.

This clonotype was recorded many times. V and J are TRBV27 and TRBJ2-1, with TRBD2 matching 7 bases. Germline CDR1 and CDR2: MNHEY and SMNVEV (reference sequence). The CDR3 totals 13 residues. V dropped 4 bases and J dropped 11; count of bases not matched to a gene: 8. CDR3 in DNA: TGTGCCAGCAGTTCCCTCCCGAGCGGGAAGCAGTTCTTC. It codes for CASSSLPSGKQFF.

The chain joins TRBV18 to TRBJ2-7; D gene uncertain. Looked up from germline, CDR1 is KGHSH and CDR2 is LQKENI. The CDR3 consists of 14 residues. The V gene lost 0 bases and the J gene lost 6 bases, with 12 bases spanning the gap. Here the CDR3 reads CASSPPETPREQYF. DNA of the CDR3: TGTGCCAGCTCACCACCAGAGACCCCTCGCGAGCAGTACTTC.

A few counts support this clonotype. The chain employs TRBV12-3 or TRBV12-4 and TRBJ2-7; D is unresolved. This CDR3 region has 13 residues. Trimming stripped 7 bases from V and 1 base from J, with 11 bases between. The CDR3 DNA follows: TGTGCCAGCACCTGGAGTAGATCCTACGAGCAGTACTTC. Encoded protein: CASTWSRSYEQYF.

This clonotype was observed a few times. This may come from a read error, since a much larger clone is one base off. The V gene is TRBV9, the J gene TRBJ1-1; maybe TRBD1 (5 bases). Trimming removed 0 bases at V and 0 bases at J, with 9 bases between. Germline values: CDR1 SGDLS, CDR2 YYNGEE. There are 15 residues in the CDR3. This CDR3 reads CASSVGSGMNTEAFF. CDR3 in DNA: TGTGCCAGCAGCGTAGGTTCAGGGATGAACACTGAAGCTTTCTTT.

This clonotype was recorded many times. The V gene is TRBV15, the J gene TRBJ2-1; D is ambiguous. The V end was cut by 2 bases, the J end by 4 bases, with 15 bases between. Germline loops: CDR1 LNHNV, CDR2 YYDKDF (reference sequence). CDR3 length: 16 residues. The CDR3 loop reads CATSRPLGVRYNEQFF. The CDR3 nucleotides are TGTGCCACCAGCAGACCCTTGGGCGTTAGATACAATGAGCAGTTCTTC.

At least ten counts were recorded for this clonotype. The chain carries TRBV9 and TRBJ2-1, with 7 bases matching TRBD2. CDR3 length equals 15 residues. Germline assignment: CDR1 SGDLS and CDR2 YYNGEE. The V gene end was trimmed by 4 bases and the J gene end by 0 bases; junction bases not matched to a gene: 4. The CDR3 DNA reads TGTGCCAGCAGCATTAGCGGGCCCTCCTACAATGAGCAGTTCTTC. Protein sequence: CASSISGPSYNEQFF.

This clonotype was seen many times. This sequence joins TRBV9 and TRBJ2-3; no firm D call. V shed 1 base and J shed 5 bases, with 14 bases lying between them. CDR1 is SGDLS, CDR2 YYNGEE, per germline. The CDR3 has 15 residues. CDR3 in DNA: TGTGCCAGCAGCGTACGGTGGGGAAGGGTAGATACGCAGTATTTT. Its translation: CASSVRWGRVDTQYF.

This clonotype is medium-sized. The CDR3 reads CASSVVEEGNSPLHF. CDR3 bases: TGTGCCAGCAGCGTAGTGGAGGAAGGGAATTCACCCCTCCACTTT. The genes are TRBV9 and TRBJ1-6, with D unclear. Trimming stripped 0 bases from V and 7 bases from J, with 11 bases between. The CDR3 totals 15 residues. The germline V gene encodes CDR1 SGDLS and CDR2 YYNGEE.

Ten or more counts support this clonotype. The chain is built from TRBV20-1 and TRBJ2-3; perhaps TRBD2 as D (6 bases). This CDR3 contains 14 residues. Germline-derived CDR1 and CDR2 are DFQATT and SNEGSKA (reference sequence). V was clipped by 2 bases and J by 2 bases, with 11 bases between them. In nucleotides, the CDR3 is TGCAGTGCTAGAAGGACTAAAGCCACAGATACGCAGTATTTT. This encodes CSARRTKATDTQYF.

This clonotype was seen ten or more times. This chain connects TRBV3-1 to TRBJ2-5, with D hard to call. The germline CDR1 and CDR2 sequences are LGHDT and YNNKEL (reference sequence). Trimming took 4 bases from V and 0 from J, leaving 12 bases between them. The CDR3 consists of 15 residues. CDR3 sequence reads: CASSRHSSYQETQYF. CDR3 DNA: TGTGCCAGCAGCCGCCACAGCAGCTACCAAGAGACCCAGTACTTC.

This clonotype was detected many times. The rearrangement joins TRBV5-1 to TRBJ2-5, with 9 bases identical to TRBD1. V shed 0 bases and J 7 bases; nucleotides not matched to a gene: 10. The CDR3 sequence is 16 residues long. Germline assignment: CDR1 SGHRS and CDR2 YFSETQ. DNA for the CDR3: TGCGCCAGCAGCTTGGACAGGGGGCCCCCGGACGGGACCCAGTACTTC. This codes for CASSLDRGPPDGTQYF.

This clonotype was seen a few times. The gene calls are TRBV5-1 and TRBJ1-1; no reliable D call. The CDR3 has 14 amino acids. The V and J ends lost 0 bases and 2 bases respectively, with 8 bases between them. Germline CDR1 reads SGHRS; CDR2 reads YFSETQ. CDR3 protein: CASSLANRNTEAFF. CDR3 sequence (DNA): TGCGCCAGCAGCTTGGCGAACAGAAACACTGAAGCTTTCTTT.

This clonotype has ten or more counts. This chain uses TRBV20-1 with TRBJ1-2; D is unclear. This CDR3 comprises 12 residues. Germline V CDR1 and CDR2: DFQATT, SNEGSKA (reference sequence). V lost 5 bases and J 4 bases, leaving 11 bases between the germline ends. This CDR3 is CSAAQGPYGYTF. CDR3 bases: TGCAGTGCTGCCCAAGGTCCCTATGGCTACACCTTC.

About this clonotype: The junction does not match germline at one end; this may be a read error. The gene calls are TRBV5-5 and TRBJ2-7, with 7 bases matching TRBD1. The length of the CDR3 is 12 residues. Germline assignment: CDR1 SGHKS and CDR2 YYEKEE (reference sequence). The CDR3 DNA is TGTGTCAGCAGCTTGGGACAGCCCGAGAAGTACTTC. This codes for CVSSLGQPEKYF.

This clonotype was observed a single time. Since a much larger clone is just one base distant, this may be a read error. In nucleotides, the CDR3 is TGCAGTGCTCTTAGACTAGCGAGCACATATACGCAGTATTTT. Translation gives CSALRLASTYTQYF. The chain is built from TRBV20-1 and TRBJ2-3; TRBD2 matches at 8 bases. Germline V lookup: CDR1 DFQATT, CDR2 SNEGSKA (reference sequence). The CDR3 is made up of 14 amino acids.

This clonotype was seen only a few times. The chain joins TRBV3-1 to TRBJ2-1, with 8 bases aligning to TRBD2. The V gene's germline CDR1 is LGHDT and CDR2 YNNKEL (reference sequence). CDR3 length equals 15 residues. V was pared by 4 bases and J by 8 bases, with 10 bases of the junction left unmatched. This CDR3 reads CASSPPGLGVHEQFF. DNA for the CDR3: TGTGCCAGCAGCCCACCGGGACTAGGAGTCCATGAGCAGTTCTTC.

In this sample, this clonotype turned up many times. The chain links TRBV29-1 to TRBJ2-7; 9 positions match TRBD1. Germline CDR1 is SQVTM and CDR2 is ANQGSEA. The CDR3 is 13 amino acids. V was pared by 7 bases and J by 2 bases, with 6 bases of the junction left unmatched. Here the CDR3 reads CSGGQGRTYEQYF. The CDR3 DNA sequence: TGCAGCGGAGGACAGGGGAGAACCTACGAGCAGTACTTC.